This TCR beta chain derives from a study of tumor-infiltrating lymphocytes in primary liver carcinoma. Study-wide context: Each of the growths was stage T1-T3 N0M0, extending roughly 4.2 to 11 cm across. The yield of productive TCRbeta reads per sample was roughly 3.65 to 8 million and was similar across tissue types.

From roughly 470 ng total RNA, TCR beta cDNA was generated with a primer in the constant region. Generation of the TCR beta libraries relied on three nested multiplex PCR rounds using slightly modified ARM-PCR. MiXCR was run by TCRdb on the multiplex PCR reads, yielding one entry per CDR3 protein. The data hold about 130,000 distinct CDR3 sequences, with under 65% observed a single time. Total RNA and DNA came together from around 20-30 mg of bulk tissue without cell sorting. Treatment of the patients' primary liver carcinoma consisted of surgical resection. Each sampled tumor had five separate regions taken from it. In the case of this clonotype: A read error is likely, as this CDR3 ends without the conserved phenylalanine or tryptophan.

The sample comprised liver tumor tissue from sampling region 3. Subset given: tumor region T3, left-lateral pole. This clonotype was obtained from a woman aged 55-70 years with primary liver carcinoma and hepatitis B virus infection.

CDR3 sequence reads: CASSLVVSVGEQYY. Here the CDR3 DNA reads TGCGCCAGCAGCTTGGTAGTTTCAGTAGGCGAGCAGTACTAT. The rearrangement uses TRBV5-1 and TRBJ2-7; unclear D gene. This CDR3 is 14 amino acids long. CDR1 is SGHRS and CDR2 is YFSETQ in the germline V gene. Trimming took off 0 bases at V and 6 bases at J, with 13 bases between the two ends.